The clone carrying this T cell receptor beta chain was seen repeatedly, ten times or more. The CDR3 has 19 residues. Germline V gene sequence: CDR1 LNHNV, CDR2 YYDKDF (reference sequence). The trim removed 3 bases at V and 3 bases at J, leaving 11 bases unmatched. The data are from a study of T cells after yellow fever vaccination. TCRdb independently ran MiXCR on the 5' RACE reads; one entry per CDR3 protein. The sample holds over 250,000 distinct CDR3 sequences, roughly 3.9% seen once. The sequencing used PBMCs, collected 5 days after the yellow fever booster vaccination. V usage is TRBV15 and J usage is TRBJ1-6, with TRBD1 matching 10 bases. This sequence was found in a man between 18 and 35 years old who received the YFV17D yellow fever vaccine. CDR3 in DNA: TGTGCCACCAGCAGTGACCGGGACAGGGGATGGAACTATAATTCACCCCTCCACTTT. This translates into CATSSDRDRGWNYNSPLHF. The complete variable domain, with remaining parts taken from reference TRBV15 and TRBJ1-6, reads DAMVIQNPRYQVTQFGKPVTLSCSQTLNHNVMYWYQQKSSQAPKLLFHYYDKDFNNEADTPDNFQSRRPNTSFCFLDIRSPGLGDTAMYLCATSSDRDRGWNYNSPLHFGNGTRLTVT.